The 10 T cell receptor beta chains presented below share a single source sample, sequenced in a study of cytomegalovirus exposure and HLA in healthy donors. The protocol was immunoSEQ multiplex PCR, while the TCRdb copy is restricted to in-frame clones and leaves out a portion. The sample has 150,000 to 200,000 clones, roughly 84% seen once; the top ten hold around 7%. Sequenced sample: PBMCs. All receptors come from a young man in good health and CMV-seropositive.

The table lists this clone with a count of one. The chain has TRBV7-2 and TRBJ2-2, with 8 bases identical to TRBD2. The germline gives CDR1 SGHTA, CDR2 FQGNSA. This CDR3 is 15 amino acids long. Losses at the gene ends were 0 bases for V and 6 bases for J; bases not matched to a gene: 3. CDR3 residues: CASSLAGLGPGELFF. CDR3 coding DNA: TGTGCCAGCAGCTTAGCGGGACTAGGGCCCGGGGAGCTGTTTTTT.

V is TRBV15 and J is TRBJ2-3; D gene ambiguous. Trimming removed 0 bases at V and 2 bases at J, with 12 bases between. The CDR3 loop spans 16 amino acids. Germline V gene lookup returns CDR1 LNHNV and CDR2 YYDKDF (reference sequence). CDR3 bases: TGTGCCACCAGCAGAGATCGACTCCTCCTCACAGATACGCAGTATTTT. Translation gives CATSRDRLLLTDTQYF.

V usage is TRBV29-1 and J usage is TRBJ2-7; 7 nucleotides match TRBD2. Germline CDR1 and CDR2: SQVTM and ANQGSEA. CDR3 length: 14 amino acids. The ends lost 1 base at V and 4 bases at J; junction bases unmatched: 7. Written as DNA, the CDR3 is TGCAGCGTTGAAGGGTTTGGGGGGGAGTACGAGCAGTACTTC. It yields the protein CSVEGFGGEYEQYF.

Turning to this clone: A junction end diverges from the germline sequence, so it may reflect a read error. V and J are TRBV19 and TRBJ2-5; D is uncertain. CDR3 length: 15 amino acids. Germline V CDR1 and CDR2: LNHDA, SQIVND (reference sequence). The CDR3 region is CASSIGPQIQDTQYF. The CDR3 coding sequence is TGTGCCAGTAGTATAGGTCCACAGATACAAGACACCCAGTACTTC. Based on the CDR3 plus reference TRBV19 and TRBJ2-5, the full variable domain is DGGITQSPKYLFRKEGQNVTLSCEQNLNHDAMYWYRQDPGQGLRLIYYSQIVNDFQKGDIAEGYSVSREKKESFPLTVTSAQKNPTAFYLCASSIGPQIQDTQYFGPGTRLLVL.

This chain connects TRBV6-1 to TRBJ2-7; 7 nucleotides match TRBD2. Germline CDR1 and CDR2: MNHNS and SASEGT. The ends lost 10 bases at V and 4 bases at J; junction bases unmatched: 13. There are 14 residues in the CDR3. CDR3 DNA sequence: TGTGCCACCCGGGGAGGGCAGCTATTATACGAGCAGTACTTC. This translates into CATRGGQLLYEQYF.

This clone was seen only once. This chain connects TRBV5-6 to TRBJ2-2, with 11 nucleotides matching TRBD2. Germline V gene lookup returns CDR1 SGHDT and CDR2 YYEEEE. The CDR3 contains 14 residues. Unmatched junction bases numbered 2, after V lost 4 bases and J lost 6 bases. CDR3 in amino acids: CASSLGLAAGELFF. The CDR3 DNA sequence: TGTGCCAGCAGCCTGGGACTAGCGGCCGGGGAGCTGTTTTTT.

V usage is TRBV10-3 and J usage is TRBJ2-5; D may be TRBD1 (6 bases). The CDR3 consists of 14 residues. Per the germline V gene, CDR1 is ENHRY and CDR2 is SYGVKD. V dropped 6 bases and J dropped 4 bases, with 15 bases sitting between them. The CDR3 region is CAISPGHTRETQYF. CDR3 DNA: TGTGCCATCAGCCCGGGACATACGAGAGAGACCCAGTACTTC.

V gene TRBV7-9 combines with J gene TRBJ2-7; 10 bases map to TRBD2. Losses at the gene ends were 5 bases for V and 7 bases for J; bases not matched to a gene: 5. This CDR3 is 13 amino acids long. Germline V gene sequence: CDR1 SEHNR, CDR2 FQNEAQ (reference sequence). The CDR3 region has the DNA TGTGCCAGCAGCCCTACACTAGCGGGGGAGCAGTACTTC. It specifies CASSPTLAGEQYF.

The rearrangement joins TRBV29-1 to TRBJ2-1, with D possibly TRBD2 on 5 matching bases. Germline V CDR1 and CDR2: SQVTM, ANQGSEA. Trimming took 0 bases from V and 6 from J, leaving 15 bases between them. This CDR3 has 15 amino acids. CDR3 region: CSVEDPLERPNEQFF. The CDR3 DNA follows: TGCAGCGTTGAAGATCCCCTCGAGCGGCCCAATGAGCAGTTCTTC.

V is TRBV6-1 and J is TRBJ2-7; no clear D gene. This CDR3 spans 14 amino acids. Trimming took 2 bases from V and 1 from J, leaving 9 bases between them. Germline CDR1 and CDR2: MNHNS and SASEGT. This CDR3 reads CASSERGTSYEQYF. CDR3 sequence (DNA): TGTGCCAGCAGTGAACGAGGCACATCCTACGAGCAGTACTTC.